This TCR beta chain was documented in a study of tissue T cells after allogeneic stem cell transplantation (dated by TCRdb to between 2021 and 2022). Looking at the study overall: If a tissue had multiple samples, a pathologist reviewed H&E sections so that samples with histologically apparent lymphocytes got priority for sequencing. Using research autopsies of patients with and without GVHD, plus mouse models of GVHD, the study profiled TCR beta repertoires across many tissues. On the human side, the study was prospective and observational, with no blinding or randomization. Broad study findings and their caveats: The study did not establish which tissue TCRs were alloreactive or antigen-specific, and some clones may have been host cells that persisted. Within patients, how anatomically similar tissues were was a major factor shaping TCR repertoire composition, regardless of disease or transplant status. The patient cohort was small and varied clinically, and sampling depth was recognized as a limitation. Only a few T cell clones appeared in more than one patient, yet motif-based clustering showed tissue-specific repertoire signatures that were shared between patients. No blood samples were available from the non-GVHD comparator patients. In both patients and mice, T cells from blood and spleen picked up only a limited part of the TCR repertoire that was detected in tissues.

V is pared back by 3 bases and J by 7 bases, with 16 bases lying between the germline termini. As encoded in the germline V gene (reference sequence), CDR1 is LGHDT while CDR2 is YNNKEL. The CDR3 runs 14 amino acids, cysteine and phenylalanine included. Of all the DNA, just the CDR3 is kept, 42 bases in frame from base 1. Receptors were amplified or captured by the immunoSEQ multiplex PCR assay. Adaptive Biotechnologies performed the TCRbeta CDR3 sequencing at survey depth and reported CDR3 sequences, V/J genes, productive frequency and template counts. Amplification of TCR beta CDR3 regions started from genomic DNA instead of RNA. Concerning the study's data processing: Jensen-Shannon divergence was used to quantify pairwise repertoire overlap between tissues, with a value of 1 indicating complete divergence and a value of 0 indicating identical repertoires. Tissues were grouped by single-linkage agglomerative hierarchical clustering of pairwise JSD values, and the clustering results were shown as dendrograms. GLIPH2 was run on all patient samples with simulation_depth 1000, kmer_min_depth 3 and cdr3_length_cutoff 8, and groups with more than two unique CDR3s were retained. A standardized tissue-overlap score extrapolated Jaccard GLIPH-group overlap across patients to a standard repertoire size of 1000 clones. Linear mixed-effect models, with tissue included as a fixed effect and individual included as a random effect, were used to assess associations of diversity with clinical or experimental variables. This is the immuneACCESS table as TCRdb keeps it, with only in-frame sequences that have V and J called. A part of the clones is gone; compared with another copy, unresolved V genes explain less than half, and the rest is unexplained. V, J and clone size reflect that table, while D and trimming were determined from the DNA. The sample yields 8,000 to 10,000 clones; less than 65% were counted once. The top ten hold roughly 9.6% of the sample.

The intended sense of this specimen's time point label: human tissue collected at research (rapid) autopsy. For comparison, three non-HCT patients with other cancers were selected retrospectively, each having at least five GI tract samples and no known GI disease at death. Autopsy tissues, which were obtained after a median post-mortem interval of roughly 9.9 hours, included GI sites from esophagus to rectum, liver, skin and lymphoid organs including spleen. Each autopsy specimen was cut in two, with one portion flash-frozen in liquid nitrogen and the remainder formalin-fixed, and the outer muscle layers of GI specimens were removed. Genomic DNA was extracted from frozen tissues using the Mag-Bind Blood & Tissue DNA HDQ 96 Kit on a Chemagic 360 or the DNeasy Blood & Tissue Kit. Because of concern about red blood cell contamination, extracted DNA was further purified using the Genomic DNA Clean & Concentrator-25 kit.

Points on this clone: Its antigen specificity is not known. Per-base quality was not reported, and no clone a single base away is much larger than it.

The specimen was tissue from the jejunum, collected at autopsy. The source of this sequence is a woman aged 18-55 years with breast cancer. This chain is built from TRBV3-1 (or the pseudogene TRBV3-2) and TRBJ2-7; TRBD1 might be the D gene, on 6 matching bases. At the DNA level, the sequence is TGTGCCAGCAGCCAGGCGTACAGGGATCGGGAGCAGTACTTC. The resulting protein is CASSQAYRDREQYF.